Listed below are T cell receptor beta chains from one sample, sequenced in a study of blood T cells in healthy people across ages. TCRdb recomputed calls from the 5' RACE reads with MiXCR, one row per CDR3 protein. This table holds over 600,000 distinct CDR3 sequences, about 42% found once. The sample comprised blood. These receptor sequences come from a man aged 80 or over in good health. CDR3s include the opening cysteine and the closing phenylalanine or tryptophan. The order of the fields is clone size, D gene, V gene, J gene, CDR3 protein, CDR3 DNA. D genes are given only for firm matches. Not every row has a clone size; where given, it reads once, few, many or a size class.

>-|TRBD1|TRBV3-1|TRBJ2-7
CACSQDQGGQQQYF
TGTGCCTGCAGCCAAGACCAAGGGGGACAGCAGCAGTACTTC
>-|-|TRBV12-3/TRBV12-4|TRBJ1-2
CASSTRQGINYGYTF
TGTGCCAGCAGTACCCGGCAGGGCATTAACTATGGCTACACCTTC
>few|-|TRBV5-1|TRBJ2-3
CASSISTGSSTDTQYF
TGCGCCAGCAGCATATCGACAGGATCAAGCACAGATACGCAGTATTTT
>few|TRBD2|TRBV11-3|TRBJ2-5
CASSLGREREQYF
TGTGCCAGCAGCTTAGGGCGGGAGAGGGAGCAGTACTTC
>once|-|TRBV7-3|TRBJ1-6
CASSLVLRNSPLHF
TGTGCCAGCAGCTTAGTTCTCCGGAATTCACCCCTCCACTTT
>-|-|TRBV7-2|TRBJ1-2
CASSLGNPGDGYTF
TGTGCCAGCAGCTTAGGGAACCCAGGGGATGGCTACACCTTC
>few|-|TRBV10-3|TRBJ2-1
CAVERPPGDEQFF
TGTGCCGTCGAAAGGCCCCCGGGGGATGAGCAGTTCTTC
>-|-|TRBV4-1|TRBJ2-1
CASSNAGAGFYNEQFF
TGCGCCAGCAGCAACGCAGGGGCTGGGTTTTACAATGAGCAGTTCTTC
>-|-|TRBV12-3/TRBV12-4|TRBJ2-2
CASSAKLRGETGELFF
TGTGCCAGCAGTGCCAAACTCAGGGGTGAGACCGGGGAGCTGTTTTTT
>few|-|TRBV6-6|TRBJ2-7
CASSTPGSDYEQYF
TGTGCCAGCAGTACCCCGGGCAGTGACTACGAGCAGTACTTC
>-|-|TRBV20-1|TRBJ2-6
CRRTGYEISGANVLTF
TGCCGCAGGACGGGGTATGAGATCTCTGGGGCCAACGTCCTGACTTTC
>-|-|TRBV7-8|TRBJ2-5
CASSLGLVAGLQETQYF
TGTGCCAGCAGCTTAGGTCTGGTGGCAGGTCTACAAGAGACCCAGTACTTC
>once|TRBD2|TRBV7-9|TRBJ2-1
CASSLVGTSDYNEQFF
TGTGCCAGCAGCTTAGTTGGGACTAGCGATTACAATGAGCAGTTCTTC
>-|TRBD2|TRBV4-2|TRBJ2-4
CASSQRTSGRNIQYF
TGTGCCAGCAGCCAAAGGACTAGCGGGAGAAACATTCAGTACTTC
>few|-|TRBV27|TRBJ2-1
CASLQGLRQFF
TGTGCCAGTCTACAGGGTTTGCGGCAGTTCTTC
>-|TRBD2|TRBV9|TRBJ2-7
CASSVAGGGHEQYF
TGTGCCAGCAGCGTAGCGGGAGGCGGACACGAGCAGTACTTC
>many|-|TRBV2|TRBJ2-5
CASSEGLVETQYF
TGTGCCAGCAGTGAAGGACTAGTTGAGACCCAGTACTTC
>-|-|TRBV10-3|TRBJ2-4
CAISESSGPSAKNIQYF
TGTGCCATCAGTGAGTCGAGTGGGCCCTCGGCCAAAAACATTCAGTACTTC
>few|TRBD1|TRBV27|TRBJ1-2
CASSLFGRGLGGYTF
TGTGCCAGCAGTCTGTTTGGGAGGGGGCTAGGTGGCTACACCTTC
>few|-|TRBV29-1|TRBJ2-7
CSVARAGAYNEQYF
TGCAGCGTAGCGAGGGCGGGGGCCTACAATGAGCAGTACTTC
>few|-|TRBV29-1|TRBJ2-3
CSVELGSDTQYF
TGCAGCGTTGAGTTAGGTTCAGATACGCAGTATTTT
>-|-|TRBV28|TRBJ2-1
CASSCRTYNEQFF
TGTGCCAGCAGTTGCCGGACCTACAATGAGCAGTTCTTC
>-|-|TRBV5-1|TRBJ2-1
CASSLETWSYNEQFF
TGCGCCAGCAGCTTGGAGACCTGGTCCTACAATGAGCAGTTCTTC
>-|-|TRBV7-2|TRBJ2-7
CASSPRGGIYEQYF
TGTGCCAGCAGCCCAAGGGGCGGCATCTACGAGCAGTACTTC
>many|-|TRBV12-3/TRBV12-4|TRBJ2-5
CASTPQVGPETQYF
TGTGCCAGCACCCCTCAAGTTGGGCCAGAGACCCAGTACTTC
>-|TRBD2|TRBV13|TRBJ2-7
CASSFSGGGSSGRAFDEQYF
TGTGCCAGCAGCTTTTCCGGGGGGGGGTCTAGCGGGAGGGCCTTTGACGAGCAGTACTTC
>-|-|TRBV3-1|TRBJ2-2
CASSPAGQFWELFF
TGTGCCAGCAGCCCAGCCGGGCAATTCTGGGAGCTGTTTTTT
>-|-|TRBV12-3/TRBV12-4|TRBJ2-7
CASQKGLFSSYEQYF
TGTGCCAGCCAAAAGGGACTTTTTAGCTCCTACGAGCAGTACTTC
>-|-|TRBV6-1|TRBJ1-1
CASSADPGQTAFF
TGTGCCAGCAGTGCAGACCCGGGACAAACGGCTTTCTTT
>few|-|TRBV5-1|TRBJ2-1
CASSLDIPNEQFF
TGCGCCAGCAGCTTGGACATACCAAATGAGCAGTTCTTC
>few|-|TRBV10-3|TRBJ2-5
CAISERGPQETQYF
TGTGCCATCAGTGAGCGCGGACCTCAAGAGACCCAGTACTTC
>-|TRBD1|TRBV28|TRBJ2-5
CASSHQGVGETQYF
TGTGCCAGCAGCCATCAGGGGGTAGGAGAGACCCAGTACTTC
>-|TRBD2|TRBV6-2/TRBV6-3|TRBJ2-3
CASRRLAGDTDTQYF
TGTGCCAGCAGACGACTAGCGGGGGACACAGATACGCAGTATTTT
>-|-|TRBV27|TRBJ2-1
CASSGQRGGKQFF
TGTGCCAGCAGTGGCCAGAGGGGCGGGAAGCAGTTCTTC
>-|-|TRBV27|TRBJ2-3
CASSLYGGYSTDTQYF
TGTGCCAGCAGTTTATACGGCGGATATAGCACAGATACGCAGTATTTT
>-|TRBD1|TRBV27|TRBJ2-3
CASSPIGTGTDTQYF
TGTGCCAGCAGTCCGATAGGGACAGGGACAGATACGCAGTATTTT
>once|TRBD1|TRBV27|TRBJ2-7
CVCSVGTGTEQYF
TGTGTCTGCAGTGTAGGGACAGGGACCGAGCAGTACTTC
>few|-|TRBV15|TRBJ2-7
CATSRDLRVDYEQYF
TGTGCCACCAGCAGGGATCTCCGGGTAGACTACGAGCAGTACTTC
>few|TRBD2|TRBV18|TRBJ2-7
CASSQDPGGKNEQYF
TGTGCCAGCTCACAAGACCCGGGAGGAAAGAACGAGCAGTACTTC
>-|TRBD1|TRBV7-9|TRBJ2-7
CASSSSPGQGVDEQYF
TGTGCCAGCAGCTCGTCCCCGGGACAGGGTGTCGACGAGCAGTACTTC
>-|-|TRBV30|TRBJ2-2
CASPQGEWTGELFF
TGTGCCTCGCCCCAGGGCGAATGGACCGGGGAGCTGTTTTTT
>once|-|TRBV29-1|TRBJ1-2
CSVEQGGYTF
TGCAGCGTTGAACAGGGTGGCTACACCTTC
>few|TRBD2|TRBV10-2|TRBJ2-7
CASSESLGLVPYEQYF
TGCGCCAGCAGTGAGTCGTTGGGACTAGTTCCCTACGAGCAGTACTTC
>-|-|TRBV27|TRBJ1-6
CASSSGGKDSPLHF
TGTGCCAGCAGTTCGGGAGGGAAGGATTCACCCCTCCACTTT
>-|TRBD1|TRBV7-2|TRBJ1-1
CASSGRIGQGAAFF
TGTGCCAGCAGCGGTCGAATTGGACAGGGTGCAGCTTTCTTT
>many|TRBD1|TRBV29-1|TRBJ1-1
CSVLTGATEAFF
TGCAGCGTTCTAACAGGGGCCACTGAAGCTTTCTTT
>-|TRBD1|TRBV20-1|TRBJ1-1
CSAEGDRHSTEAFF
TGCAGTGCCGAAGGGGACAGACACTCCACTGAAGCTTTCTTT
>-|-|TRBV27|TRBJ1-2
CASSLFSAGLGGYTF
TGTGCCAGCAGTTTATTCTCGGCAGGGCTTGGCGGCTACACCTTC
>many|-|TRBV12-3/TRBV12-4|TRBJ2-1
CASSSALLSGGGEQFF
TGTGCCAGCAGTAGTGCCCTCCTCTCGGGCGGTGGTGAGCAGTTCTTC
>-|-|TRBV12-3/TRBV12-4|TRBJ2-3
CASSDQASADTQYF
TGTGCCAGCAGTGACCAGGCGAGCGCAGATACGCAGTATTTT
>-|TRBD2|TRBV9|TRBJ2-2
CASSVTSGSSTGELFF
TGTGCCAGCAGCGTAACTAGCGGGAGCAGTACCGGGGAGCTGTTTTTT
>few|-|TRBV7-2|TRBJ2-1
CASSQQTVEQFF
TGTGCCAGCAGCCAACAGACGGTCGAGCAGTTCTTC
>-|-|TRBV7-2|TRBJ1-2
CASSLEIWGDPRDGYTF
TGTGCCAGCAGCTTAGAGATTTGGGGGGACCCAAGGGATGGCTACACCTTC
>many|TRBD1|TRBV7-3|TRBJ1-1
CASSLTGTGMNTEAFF
TGTGCCAGCAGCTTAACTGGGACAGGTATGAACACTGAAGCTTTCTTT